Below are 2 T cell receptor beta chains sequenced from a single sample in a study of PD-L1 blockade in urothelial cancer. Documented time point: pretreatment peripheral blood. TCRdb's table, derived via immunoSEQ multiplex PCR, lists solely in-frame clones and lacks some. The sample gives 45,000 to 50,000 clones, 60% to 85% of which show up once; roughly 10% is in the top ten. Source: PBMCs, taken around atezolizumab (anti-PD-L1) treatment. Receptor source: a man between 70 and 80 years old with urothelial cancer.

This CDR3 is CASSRLRDTDTQYF. In DNA, the CDR3 is TGTGCCAGCAGCCGTTTGCGGGACACAGATACGCAGTATTTT. V gene TRBV7-2 combines with J gene TRBJ2-3, with a possible D match to TRBD2 (6 bases). Germline V lookup: CDR1 SGHTA, CDR2 FQGNSA. Between the trimmed V and J ends, which lost 5 bases and 2 bases, there was a span of 11 bases. This CDR3 has 14 residues.

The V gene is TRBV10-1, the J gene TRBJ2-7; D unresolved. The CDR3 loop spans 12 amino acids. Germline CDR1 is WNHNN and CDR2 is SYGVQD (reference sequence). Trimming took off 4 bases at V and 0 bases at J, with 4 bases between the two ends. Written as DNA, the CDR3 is TGCGCCAGCAGTGCTAGCTCCTACGAGCAGTACTTC. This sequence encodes CASSASSYEQYF.